This T cell receptor beta chain stems from a study of shared clonotypes between healthy human individuals. The healthy adult donors were HIV-negative and reported no recent acute infections or vaccinations. CD8 memory merged CD45RO+ with CCR7-negative CD45RA+ TemRA cells. Assay used: immunoSEQ multiplex PCR; TCRdb lists only in-frame clones, some missing. Among approximately 640,000 clones listed, about nine tenths were seen once. CDR1 LGHNA and CDR2 YNFKEQ come from the germline V gene. Trimming took 4 bases from V and 7 from J, leaving 23 bases between them. The CDR3 runs 16 residues. This clonotype originated in a man aged 18 to 30 in good health. Some clones in this sample may be carry-over from other donors' samples. The sequencing sample was made of memory CD8+ T cells from PBMCs. The subset: CD45RO+ cells pooled with CCR7-negative TemRA cells. V is TRBV4-2 and J is TRBJ2-7; D perhaps matches TRBD1 (5 bases). The CDR3: CASSPTGLGVYEEQYF. DNA for the CDR3: TGTGCCAGCAGCCCCACCGGGCTAGGGGTATACGAGGAGCAGTACTTC.